These T cell receptor beta chains were read from a single sample in a study of T cells in Graves' hyperthyroidism and ophthalmopathy. TCRdb itself ran the multiplex PCR reads through MiXCR, one entry per CDR3 protein. The sample carries under 350,000 distinct CDR3 sequences, about 25% recorded once. What was sequenced was blood. All receptors derive from a man between 40 and 49 years old with Graves' hyperthyroidism that later progressed to Graves' ophthalmopathy. Each CDR3 is given with its conserved first and last residue. The D gene is left open where the match is weak. Part of the rows lack a size; the others show once, few, many or a class for expanded clones.

clone_size: NA; j_call: TRBJ2-7; d_call: TRBD1; v_call: TRBV7-8; cdr3_aa: CASSVRDRASYEQYF; cdr3_nt: TGTGCCAGCAGCGTCCGGGACAGGGCCTCCTACGAGCAGTACTTC
clone_size: few; j_call: TRBJ2-5; d_call: TRBD2; v_call: TRBV12-3/TRBV12-4; cdr3_aa: CASSFPSGTQYF; cdr3_nt: TGTGCCAGCAGTTTTCCTAGCGGGACCCAGTACTTC
clone_size: NA; j_call: TRBJ2-2; d_call: TRBD2; v_call: TRBV5-1; cdr3_aa: CASSLGTTDTGELFF; cdr3_nt: TGCGCCAGCAGCTTAGGGACTACCGACACCGGGGAGCTGTTTTTT
clone_size: many; j_call: TRBJ1-1; d_call: NA; v_call: TRBV7-2; cdr3_aa: CASNLQGFGTEAFF; cdr3_nt: TGTGCCAGCAACTTACAGGGATTCGGCACTGAAGCTTTCTTT
clone_size: many; j_call: TRBJ2-7; d_call: TRBD2; v_call: TRBV6-1; cdr3_aa: CASFDAGGGHEQYF; cdr3_nt: TGTGCCAGTTTTGACGCCGGGGGGGGGCACGAGCAGTACTTC
clone_size: many; j_call: TRBJ2-7; d_call: NA; v_call: TRBV10-3; cdr3_aa: CAIRRDGTYEQYF; cdr3_nt: TGTGCCATCCGTAGGGACGGCACCTACGAGCAGTACTTC
clone_size: many; j_call: TRBJ1-2; d_call: TRBD1; v_call: TRBV12-3/TRBV12-4; cdr3_aa: CASSFRDRVGYTF; cdr3_nt: TGTGCCAGCAGTTTCCGGGACAGGGTCGGCTACACCTTC
clone_size: NA; j_call: TRBJ2-5; d_call: NA; v_call: TRBV28; cdr3_aa: CASSLKGGLRETQYF; cdr3_nt: TGTGCCAGCAGTTTAAAGGGGGGGCTGAGAGAGACCCAGTACTTC
clone_size: many; j_call: TRBJ1-2; d_call: NA; v_call: TRBV27; cdr3_aa: CASSLSKDNYGYTF; cdr3_nt: TGTGCCAGCAGTTTATCGAAGGACAACTATGGCTACACCTTC
clone_size: many; j_call: TRBJ2-7; d_call: TRBD2; v_call: TRBV15; cdr3_aa: CATSRSVGGGPYEQYF; cdr3_nt: TGTGCCACCAGCAGGTCGGTTGGGGGAGGGCCGTACGAGCAGTACTTC
clone_size: many; j_call: TRBJ1-5; d_call: TRBD1; v_call: TRBV30; cdr3_aa: CAWSYRGFNQPQHF; cdr3_nt: TGTGCCTGGAGCTACAGGGGTTTTAATCAGCCCCAGCATTTT
clone_size: many; j_call: TRBJ1-2; d_call: TRBD1; v_call: TRBV6-1; cdr3_aa: CASRETTGDGYTF; cdr3_nt: TGTGCCAGCAGGGAAACCACAGGGGACGGCTACACCTTC
clone_size: many; j_call: TRBJ2-5; d_call: TRBD2; v_call: TRBV15; cdr3_aa: CATTPQGSGRETQYF; cdr3_nt: TGTGCCACCACCCCGCAAGGTAGCGGGAGAGAGACCCAGTACTTC
clone_size: once; j_call: TRBJ2-2; d_call: TRBD1; v_call: TRBV6-1; cdr3_aa: CASSGGQENTGELFF; cdr3_nt: TGTGCCAGCAGTGGGGGACAGGAGAACACCGGGGAGCTGTTTTTT
clone_size: many; j_call: TRBJ1-1; d_call: NA; v_call: TRBV27; cdr3_aa: CASSAGGNGRERDTEAFF; cdr3_nt: TGTGCCAGCAGTGCGGGGGGGAATGGGAGAGAACGGGACACTGAAGCTTTCTTT
clone_size: many; j_call: TRBJ2-5; d_call: TRBD1; v_call: TRBV18; cdr3_aa: CASSPRTGVQETQYF; cdr3_nt: TGTGCCAGCTCACCCCGGACAGGGGTTCAAGAGACCCAGTACTTC
clone_size: NA; j_call: TRBJ1-1; d_call: TRBD1; v_call: TRBV6-1; cdr3_aa: CASQSGGTEAFF; cdr3_nt: TGTGCCAGCCAATCAGGGGGCACTGAAGCTTTCTTT
clone_size: many; j_call: TRBJ2-1; d_call: TRBD2; v_call: TRBV3-1; cdr3_aa: CASGTGGPDEQFF; cdr3_nt: TGTGCCAGCGGGACGGGAGGGCCCGATGAGCAGTTCTTC